A single sample is the source of the 25 T cell receptor beta chains below, sequenced in a study of cytomegalovirus exposure and HLA in healthy donors. PCR amplification relied on 60 Vbeta primers (plus 13 Jbeta primers). Repertoires were generated with immunoSEQ multiplex PCR, while TCRdb's copy carries only in-frame clones and drops some. Here the sample spans about 140,000 clones, 70% to 80% being singletons. Sequences were obtained from PBMCs. Every receptor here comes from a woman in her 50s in good health and CMV-seropositive.

The chain links TRBV6-1 to TRBJ1-1; tentatively, D is TRBD1 (5 bases). V was clipped by 2 bases and J by 6 bases, with 10 bases between them. The length of the CDR3 is 13 residues. Germline CDR1 MNHNS, CDR2 SASEGT. CDR3 sequence (DNA): TGTGCCAGCAGTGAACGACAGTGGGCTGAAGCTTTCTTT. The encoded protein is CASSERQWAEAFF.

The V gene is TRBV5-4, the J gene TRBJ2-5; D is ambiguous. CDR1 is SGHNT and CDR2 is YYREEE in the germline V gene (reference sequence). The CDR3 spans 14 residues. Trimming left V 4 bases short and J 4 bases short, with 14 bases between. CDR3 sequence reads: CASSPNFPGETQYF. The CDR3 DNA reads TGTGCCAGCAGCCCTAACTTTCCGGGAGAGACCCAGTACTTC.

This chain uses TRBV5-1 with TRBJ2-5; D is ambiguous. The germline V and J ends were trimmed by 8 bases and 4 bases, with 12 bases remaining between them. Germline loops: CDR1 SGHRS, CDR2 YFSETQ. The CDR3 length is 12 residues. CDR3 coding DNA: TGCGCCAGTGGGCCCCGTGGAGAGACCCAGTACTTC. Amino acids: CASGPRGETQYF.

This rearrangement joins TRBV7-3 to TRBJ2-5, with D maybe TRBD2 (7 bases). Trimming cost V 5 bases and J 5 bases, with 15 bases left between them. The CDR3 runs 14 residues. CDR1 and CDR2 (germline): SGHTA, FQGTGA. CDR3 in DNA: TGTGCCAGCAGCCTATGGGGGGGCCAGGAGACCCAGTACTTC. Protein product: CASSLWGGQETQYF.

This rearrangement joins TRBV6-5 to TRBJ2-1, with 7 positions matching TRBD2. The CDR3 loop spans 15 amino acids. The J segment lost 6 bases and the V segment lost 7 bases, leaving 12 bases of the junction unmatched. CDR1 is MNHEY and CDR2 is SVGAGI in the germline V gene. This CDR3 reads CASTPRRLASNEQFF. The CDR3 DNA sequence: TGTGCCAGCACACCCAGGAGACTAGCAAGCAATGAGCAGTTCTTC.

This chain joins TRBV18 and TRBJ2-1; maybe TRBD1 (5 bases). Trimming pared 2 bases from V and 2 bases from J, leaving 10 bases between. The germline V gene has CDR1 KGHSH and CDR2 LQKENI. This CDR3 is 15 amino acids long. CDR3 nucleotide sequence: TGTGCCAGCTCACCATCAGGGTTAACCTACAATGAGCAGTTCTTC. Encoded protein: CASSPSGLTYNEQFF.

The V gene is TRBV4-2, the J gene TRBJ1-2, with a weak D call TRBD1 (5 bases). The CDR3 is 14 amino acids. V lost 0 bases to trimming and J lost 8 bases, with 13 bases between them. In germline, CDR1 is LGHNA, CDR2 YNFKEQ. As DNA, the CDR3 is TGTGCCAGCAGCCAAGAAACGGCAGGGCAGGGCTACACCTTC. It translates to CASSQETAGQGYTF.

J is TRBJ1-5 and V is TRBV6-6, with a tentative D call TRBD1 (5 bases). Germline CDR1 MNHNY, CDR2 SVGAGI (reference sequence). The germline V and J ends were trimmed by 3 bases and 0 bases, with 12 bases remaining between them. The CDR3 runs 16 residues. CDR3 sequence reads: CASSYPTEYSNQPQHF. CDR3 nucleotides: TGTGCCAGCAGTTATCCGACAGAGTATAGCAATCAGCCCCAGCATTTT.

This clone was counted a few times. The chain employs TRBV5-4 and TRBJ1-1; D remains ambiguous. CDR3 size: 12 residues. Germline-derived CDR1 and CDR2 are SGHNT and YYREEE (reference sequence). The ends were cut back, 1 base at V and 6 bases at J, with 7 bases in the middle. CDR3 nucleotide sequence: TGTGCCAGCAGCTTGTCTCGGTCTGAAGCTTTCTTT. This gives the protein CASSLSRSEAFF.

The V call is TRBV5-5, the J call TRBJ2-7; 7 bases line up with TRBD2. This CDR3 comprises 16 residues. The V and J ends lost 0 bases and 0 bases, in that order; junction bases with no gene match: 6. The germline V gene has CDR1 SGHKS and CDR2 YYEKEE (reference sequence). In DNA form, the CDR3 reads TGTGCCAGCAGCTTGGCGGAGCGGGGCAGCTCCTACGAGCAGTACTTC. Its translation: CASSLAERGSSYEQYF.

To note about this clone: Other nucleotide sequences from this sample produce the same CDR3. The J gene is TRBJ2-1, the V gene TRBV19, with D perhaps TRBD1 (7 bases). CDR3 size: 14 residues. Germline lookup yields CDR1 LNHDA and CDR2 SQIVND (reference sequence). Trimming left V 3 bases short and J 5 bases short, with 11 bases between. CDR3 in DNA: TGTGCCAGTAGTATCCAGGGGGGCAACAATGAGCAGTTCTTC. As protein: CASSIQGGNNEQFF.

The rearrangement uses TRBV23-1 and TRBJ2-7, with 7 bases fitting TRBD2. TRBV23-1 is an ORF, with its function uncertain. The CDR3 loop spans 17 amino acids. V was pared by 2 bases and J by 5 bases, with 15 bases of the junction left unmatched. This CDR3 is CASSQRYRAGLTHEQYF. The CDR3 nucleotides read TGCGCCAGCAGTCAAAGGTATCGAGCGGGGCTGACCCACGAGCAGTACTTC.

The chain is built from TRBV2 and TRBJ2-7; TRBD1 matches at 7 bases. After removal of 7 bases from V and 5 bases from J, the junction contained 14 bases not matched to a gene. The CDR3 loop spans 15 amino acids. The germline gives CDR1 SNHLY, CDR2 FYNNEI. This chain's CDR3 is CASKVFGQGVDEQYF. CDR3 nucleotide sequence: TGTGCCAGCAAAGTTTTCGGGCAGGGGGTAGACGAGCAGTACTTC.

This chain joins TRBV7-3 and TRBJ1-1, with 8 positions matching TRBD1. Trimming at V came to 5 bases and at J to 5 bases, leaving 4 bases not matched to a gene. This CDR3 spans 13 amino acids. The germline V gene has CDR1 SGHTA and CDR2 FQGTGA. The CDR3 DNA sequence: TGTGCCAGCAGCGGGCGACAGGGGACTGAAGCTTTCTTT. It codes for CASSGRQGTEAFF.

V and J are TRBV5-4 and TRBJ2-5; 8 bases agree with TRBD2. The CDR3 totals 16 residues. Losses at the gene ends were 4 bases for V and 5 bases for J; bases not matched to a gene: 13. Germline CDR1 is SGHNT and CDR2 is YYREEE (reference sequence). CDR3 in DNA: TGTGCCAGCAGCCCCGGGGGGGCCAATCGTGTTGAGACCCAGTACTTC. It yields the protein CASSPGGANRVETQYF.

On this clone: At one of its ends the junction is not consistent with the germline gene, which may arise from a read error. Other nucleotide sequences in the sample specify the same CDR3. V gene TRBV5-5 combines with J gene TRBJ2-7; TRBD2 is a possible D gene (6 bases). CDR1 and CDR2 from the germline V gene are SGHKS and YYEKEE (reference sequence). This CDR3 spans 16 amino acids. CDR3 nucleotides: TGTGCCAGCAGCCCCCTAGGGGCGGGGAGCCCCTACGAGCAATACTTC. Its protein product is CASSPLGAGSPYEQYF.

The CDR3, as DNA: TGTGCCACCATTGATGGGGGCGGCTCCTACAATGAGCAGTTCTTC. Its protein is CATIDGGGSYNEQFF. The rearrangement uses TRBV15 and TRBJ2-1, with D perhaps TRBD1 (6 bases). Between the trimmed V and J ends, which lost 7 bases and 0 bases, there was a span of 13 bases. There are 15 residues in the CDR3. The germline gives CDR1 LNHNV, CDR2 YYDKDF (reference sequence).

This clone was picked up a small number of times. The genes are TRBV15 and TRBJ2-1; D possibly corresponds to TRBD1 (5 bases). The germline gives CDR1 LNHNV, CDR2 YYDKDF (reference sequence). V shed 2 bases and J shed 0 bases, with 8 bases lying between them. CDR3 length: 15 amino acids. DNA of the CDR3: TGTGCCACCAGCAGACTCAGGGTCTCCTACAATGAGCAGTTCTTC. It is translated as CATSRLRVSYNEQFF.

CDR3 sequence: CASRRIQGYYGYTF. For the CDR3, the DNA is TGTGCCAGCAGACGTATACAGGGTTATTATGGCTACACCTTC. This rearrangement joins TRBV28 to TRBJ1-2, with D possibly matching TRBD1 (6 bases). V was shortened by 6 bases and J by 5 bases, with 16 bases between the two germline ends. The germline V gene has CDR1 MDHEN and CDR2 SYDVKM. This CDR3 spans 14 amino acids.

This clone was counted only a few times. CDR3 amino acids: CASTDLGQIGTEAFF. CDR3 DNA: TGTGCCAGCACCGATCTGGGGCAGATAGGCACTGAAGCTTTCTTT. The chain is built from TRBV5-8 and TRBJ1-1; D is perhaps TRBD1 (5 bases). CDR1 and CDR2 from the germline V gene are SGHTS and YDEGEE. Trimming pared 6 bases from V and 4 bases from J, leaving 19 bases between. The CDR3 loop spans 15 amino acids.

This rearrangement joins TRBV6-1 to TRBJ2-2; D might be TRBD2 (7 bases). V was shortened by 2 bases and J by 1 base, with 11 bases between the two germline ends. The CDR3 runs to 16 residues. Per the germline V gene, CDR1 is MNHNS and CDR2 is SASEGT. CDR3 sequence: CASSERGGGNTGELFF. CDR3 coding DNA: TGTGCCAGCAGTGAAAGAGGGGGGGGGAACACCGGGGAGCTGTTTTTT.

V usage is TRBV5-1 and J usage is TRBJ2-3; TRBD2 matches at 10 bases. V gave up 2 bases and J gave up 3 bases; unmatched junction bases: 6. CDR3 length: 16 residues. Germline V lookup: CDR1 SGHRS, CDR2 YFSETQ. The DNA for the CDR3 is TGCGCCAGCAGCTTCGGGCTAGCGGGGGAGACAGATACGCAGTATTTT. Protein sequence: CASSFGLAGETDTQYF.

The chain employs TRBV2 and TRBJ2-1, with 11 bases matching TRBD2. This CDR3 spans 15 amino acids. Germline assignment: CDR1 SNHLY and CDR2 FYNNEI. Losses at the gene ends were 6 bases for V and 4 bases for J; bases not matched to a gene: 5. DNA for the CDR3: TGTGCCAGCAGCTCGGGACTAGCGGTTTACAATGAGCAGTTCTTC. Translation: CASSSGLAVYNEQFF. Full variable domain (missing parts from reference TRBV2 and TRBJ2-1): EPEVTQTPSHQVTQMGQEVILRCVPISNHLYFYWYRQILGQKVEFLVSFYNNEISEKSEIFDDQFSVERPDGSNFTLKIRSTKLEDSAMYFCASSSGLAVYNEQFFGPGTRLTVL.

This clone appeared a few times. V usage is TRBV2 and J usage is TRBJ1-1; possibly TRBD1 for D (5 bases). The germline V and J ends were trimmed by 4 bases and 3 bases, with 18 bases remaining between them. CDR3 length: 16 residues. The germline V gene encodes CDR1 SNHLY and CDR2 FYNNEI. The CDR3 sequence: CASSVGFSVGDTEAFF. DNA of the CDR3: TGTGCCAGCAGTGTTGGGTTCTCCGTAGGGGACACTGAAGCTTTCTTT.

J is TRBJ2-7 and V is TRBV18; TRBD2 is a possible D gene (5 bases). Germline CDR1 and CDR2: KGHSH and LQKENI. CDR3 length: 14 residues. V lost 3 bases and J 4 bases, leaving 13 bases between the germline ends. DNA of the CDR3: TGTGCCAGCTCACCGCCGGGATTAACGTACGAGCAGTACTTC. Its translation: CASSPPGLTYEQYF.